This TCR beta chain was identified during a study of T cells in Graves' hyperthyroidism and ophthalmopathy. Note on this clonotype: The antigen is not known.

Germline V gene lookup returns CDR1 MNHNS and CDR2 SASEGT. The CDR3 spans 13 residues. Deletions cut 4 bases from V and 6 bases from J, with 10 bases between. Amplification of TCR beta CDR3 regions used RNA as the template. HTBI primers were the set used in a first-round RT-PCR of the TCR CDR3. Using its own MiXCR run on the multiplex PCR reads, TCRdb lists one record per CDR3 protein. The table includes about 740,000 distinct CDR3 sequences, around 13% detected once. Study findings and constraints: In the blood, most expanded thyroid clonotypes above 0.001 appeared as well. Ophthalmopathy prediction by the model preceded onset by a median roughly 6 months. Ophthalmopathy and stable hyperthyroidism were separated by a 13 V-J model.

This receptor was taken from a woman aged 18 to 35 with Graves' hyperthyroidism. The sequenced sample was blood. The rearrangement links TRBV6-1 to TRBJ1-5; D is unclear. In nucleotides, the CDR3 is TGTGCCAGCAGTGTACACGGCGGTCAGCCCCAGCATTTT. This encodes CASSVHGGQPQHF.